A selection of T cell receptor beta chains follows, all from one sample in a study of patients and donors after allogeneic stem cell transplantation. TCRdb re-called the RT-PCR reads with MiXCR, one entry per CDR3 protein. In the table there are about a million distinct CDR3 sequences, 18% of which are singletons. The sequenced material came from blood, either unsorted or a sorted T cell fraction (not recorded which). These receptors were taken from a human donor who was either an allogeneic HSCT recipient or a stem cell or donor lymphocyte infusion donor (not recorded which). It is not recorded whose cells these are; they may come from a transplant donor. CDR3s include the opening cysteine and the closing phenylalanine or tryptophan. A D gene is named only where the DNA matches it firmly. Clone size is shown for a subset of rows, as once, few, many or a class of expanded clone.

cdr3_nt: TGTGCCAGCAGCACCAACTACAGGGGGCCCAACATTCAGTACTTC
cdr3_aa: CASSTNYRGPNIQYF
v_call: TRBV21-1
d_call: -
j_call: TRBJ2-4
clone_size: -

cdr3_nt: TGCAGCGTTGAAGTGGGCGTCACAAGGTCGTACGAGCAGTACTTC
cdr3_aa: CSVEVGVTRSYEQYF
v_call: TRBV29-1
d_call: -
j_call: TRBJ2-7
clone_size: -

cdr3_nt: TGCAGCGTTGAAGGGGCTAGCGGGAGGTTTAACAATGAGCAGTTCTTC
cdr3_aa: CSVEGASGRFNNEQFF
v_call: TRBV29-1
d_call: TRBD2
j_call: TRBJ2-1
clone_size: -

cdr3_nt: TGTGCCACCAGTGATCCGGCCCCGAGCACAGATACGCAGTATTTT
cdr3_aa: CATSDPAPSTDTQYF
v_call: TRBV24-1
d_call: -
j_call: TRBJ2-3
clone_size: -

cdr3_nt: TGTGCCTGTGGCCCAGTAGGAGAGACCCAGTACTTC
cdr3_aa: CACGPVGETQYF
v_call: TRBV30
d_call: -
j_call: TRBJ2-5
clone_size: -

cdr3_nt: TGCAGTGCTAGTGACCTTCTGCGGGCCTACGAGCAGTACTTC
cdr3_aa: CSASDLLRAYEQYF
v_call: TRBV20-1
d_call: -
j_call: TRBJ2-7
clone_size: -

cdr3_nt: TGTGCCAGCAGTGAGACAGCTATTGGAAACACCATATATTTT
cdr3_aa: CASSETAIGNTIYF
v_call: TRBV2
d_call: -
j_call: TRBJ1-3
clone_size: -

cdr3_nt: TGTGCCAGCAGATCAACCCGGGGGAGGCGGAAGGGCAATCAGCCCCAGCATTTT
cdr3_aa: CASRSTRGRRKGNQPQHF
v_call: TRBV27
d_call: -
j_call: TRBJ1-5
clone_size: -

cdr3_nt: TGCGCCAGCAGCCAAGATCCCGCCGGCAGGGTAACAGATACGCAGTATTTT
cdr3_aa: CASSQDPAGRVTDTQYF
v_call: TRBV4-3
d_call: -
j_call: TRBJ2-3
clone_size: -

cdr3_nt: TGCAGTGCTAGTTGGGATGAGCAGTTCTTC
cdr3_aa: CSASWDEQFF
v_call: TRBV20-1
d_call: -
j_call: TRBJ2-1
clone_size: few

cdr3_nt: TGCAGCGTTGAAGGCAGGGGGCGGAGTGGGACTGAAGCTTTCTTT
cdr3_aa: CSVEGRGRSGTEAFF
v_call: TRBV29-1
d_call: TRBD1
j_call: TRBJ1-1
clone_size: -

cdr3_nt: TGTGCCAGCAGCCCCAGACAGGATTCGTACACCGGGGAGCTGTTTTTT
cdr3_aa: CASSPRQDSYTGELFF
v_call: TRBV9
d_call: -
j_call: TRBJ2-2
clone_size: many

cdr3_nt: TGTGCCAGCAGCTCCCCCGGGCCCACAGATACGCAGTATTTT
cdr3_aa: CASSSPGPTDTQYF
v_call: TRBV7-2
d_call: -
j_call: TRBJ2-3
clone_size: few

cdr3_nt: TGTGCCAGCAGTTATAGAAGAGAGGAAATGAACACTGAAGCTTTCTTT
cdr3_aa: CASSYRREEMNTEAFF
v_call: TRBV6-5
d_call: -
j_call: TRBJ1-1
clone_size: few

cdr3_nt: TGTGCCAGCAGTTTAATCGTTGGGCGGTACGGCTACACCTTC
cdr3_aa: CASSLIVGRYGYTF
v_call: TRBV12-3/TRBV12-4
d_call: -
j_call: TRBJ1-2
clone_size: -

cdr3_nt: TGCGCCAGCAGCCTTAACCTCCGGGACAGGGGCACGGGCTACACCTTC
cdr3_aa: CASSLNLRDRGTGYTF
v_call: TRBV4-3
d_call: TRBD1
j_call: TRBJ1-2
clone_size: -

cdr3_nt: TGTGCCAGCAGATTAGCGGGGGAGATAGAGACCCAGTACTTC
cdr3_aa: CASRLAGEIETQYF
v_call: TRBV7-9
d_call: TRBD2
j_call: TRBJ2-5
clone_size: few

cdr3_nt: TGTGCCATCAGCGAGACAGGGTCCGAAGGAAACACCATATATTTT
cdr3_aa: CAISETGSEGNTIYF
v_call: TRBV10-3
d_call: TRBD1
j_call: TRBJ1-3
clone_size: few

cdr3_nt: TGTGCCAGCAGTTTATTCTTCGGGACTAGCGGGGGTAATGAGCAGTTCTTC
cdr3_aa: CASSLFFGTSGGNEQFF
v_call: TRBV27
d_call: TRBD2
j_call: TRBJ2-1
clone_size: few

cdr3_nt: TGCAGTGCTAGAGCCCGTAGCGGGAGGGACCCGTCCTACGAGCAGTACTTC
cdr3_aa: CSARARSGRDPSYEQYF
v_call: TRBV20-1
d_call: TRBD2
j_call: TRBJ2-7
clone_size: -

cdr3_nt: TGCGCCAGCAGTGCGGGGGTCCCTCCCTACGAGCAGTACTTC
cdr3_aa: CASSAGVPPYEQYF
v_call: TRBV5-1
d_call: TRBD2
j_call: TRBJ2-7
clone_size: -

cdr3_nt: TGCAGTGCTAGCAGCGGGAGGCTTCAAGAGACCCAGTACTTC
cdr3_aa: CSASSGRLQETQYF
v_call: TRBV20-1
d_call: TRBD2
j_call: TRBJ2-5
clone_size: -

cdr3_nt: TGTGCCATCAGTGAGCCTGGACAGGGGGTCGGTGAGCAGTTCTTC
cdr3_aa: CAISEPGQGVGEQFF
v_call: TRBV10-3
d_call: TRBD1
j_call: TRBJ2-1
clone_size: -

cdr3_nt: TGCGCCAGCAGCCAAGACATCATGGGGTACGAGCAGTACTTC
cdr3_aa: CASSQDIMGYEQYF
v_call: TRBV4-3
d_call: -
j_call: TRBJ2-7
clone_size: -

cdr3_nt: TGTGCCAGCAGTGGACAGGGCCTTCAGCCCCAGCATTTT
cdr3_aa: CASSGQGLQPQHF
v_call: TRBV9
d_call: TRBD1
j_call: TRBJ1-5
clone_size: few

cdr3_nt: TGCGCCAGCAGCGTGGGACTAGCGGGTCCTTCTGGCGACGAGCAGTACTTC
cdr3_aa: CASSVGLAGPSGDEQYF
v_call: TRBV5-1
d_call: TRBD2
j_call: TRBJ2-7
clone_size: many

cdr3_nt: TGCGCCAGCAGCTTGGCCGTTAAGGGGGCCTACGAGCAGTACTTC
cdr3_aa: CASSLAVKGAYEQYF
v_call: TRBV5-1
d_call: -
j_call: TRBJ2-7
clone_size: few

cdr3_nt: TGCAGTGCCCCGGACGTTGGGAGGCCTAATTCACCCCTCCACTTT
cdr3_aa: CSAPDVGRPNSPLHF
v_call: TRBV20-1
d_call: -
j_call: TRBJ1-6
clone_size: -

cdr3_nt: TGTGCCAGCAGTTTTGGCATTCTGGGGGATTACGAGCAGTACTTC
cdr3_aa: CASSFGILGDYEQYF
v_call: TRBV12-3/TRBV12-4
d_call: -
j_call: TRBJ2-7
clone_size: few

cdr3_nt: TGTGCCAGCACCTTGACAGGGACTTACGAGACCCAGTACTTC
cdr3_aa: CASTLTGTYETQYF
v_call: TRBV2
d_call: -
j_call: TRBJ2-5
clone_size: few

cdr3_nt: TGTGCCACCCATAGAGGGACCGGGGAGCTGTTTTTT
cdr3_aa: CATHRGTGELFF
v_call: TRBV10-3
d_call: -
j_call: TRBJ2-2
clone_size: many

cdr3_nt: TGTGCCAGCAGCTTGGTTGGCGGGGCGAACACCGGGGAGCTGTTTTTT
cdr3_aa: CASSLVGGANTGELFF
v_call: TRBV5-6
d_call: -
j_call: TRBJ2-2
clone_size: many

cdr3_nt: TGTGCCAGCAGCTTTGAGGGTGGATACGAGCAGTACTTC
cdr3_aa: CASSFEGGYEQYF
v_call: TRBV7-2
d_call: -
j_call: TRBJ2-7
clone_size: many

cdr3_nt: TGCAGCGTTGGTATGGTGAACACCGGGGAGCTGTTTTTT
cdr3_aa: CSVGMVNTGELFF
v_call: TRBV29-1
d_call: -
j_call: TRBJ2-2
clone_size: few

cdr3_nt: TGTGCCAGCAGTTTAATGCGGGATTCCTACGAGCAGTACTTC
cdr3_aa: CASSLMRDSYEQYF
v_call: TRBV12-3/TRBV12-4
d_call: -
j_call: TRBJ2-7
clone_size: few

cdr3_nt: TGTGCCAGCAGCCAAATCCGGGGGGCCACAGATACGCAGTATTTT
cdr3_aa: CASSQIRGATDTQYF
v_call: TRBV3-1
d_call: -
j_call: TRBJ2-3
clone_size: -

cdr3_nt: TGTGCCAGCAGCTTAGACAAATGGGGGACTGAAGCTTTCTTT
cdr3_aa: CASSLDKWGTEAFF
v_call: TRBV7-8
d_call: -
j_call: TRBJ1-1
clone_size: few

cdr3_nt: TGTGCCAGCAGTTTTGATGGCGGAGACGCCGAGCAGTACTTC
cdr3_aa: CASSFDGGDAEQYF
v_call: TRBV12-3/TRBV12-4
d_call: -
j_call: TRBJ2-7
clone_size: -

cdr3_nt: TGCAGCGTTGAAGAGGGTTCTCGGGCTAGCAATTCCTACGAGCAGTACTTC
cdr3_aa: CSVEEGSRASNSYEQYF
v_call: TRBV29-1
d_call: -
j_call: TRBJ2-7
clone_size: few

cdr3_nt: TGTGCCAGCAGCTTCCAAGGCGTGAGGTACGAGCAGTACTTC
cdr3_aa: CASSFQGVRYEQYF
v_call: TRBV7-2
d_call: -
j_call: TRBJ2-7
clone_size: few

cdr3_nt: TGTGCCATCAGTGAGTCTATCTCAGACGGTCTCTACAATGAGCAGTTCTTC
cdr3_aa: CAISESISDGLYNEQFF
v_call: TRBV10-3
d_call: -
j_call: TRBJ2-1
clone_size: few

cdr3_nt: TGCGCCAGCAGCTTCGCTTATACGGGGAATGAGCAGTTCTTC
cdr3_aa: CASSFAYTGNEQFF
v_call: TRBV5-1
d_call: -
j_call: TRBJ2-1
clone_size: few

cdr3_nt: TGTGCCAGCACCAAGACTAGCGGGATTCAATCCTACGAGCAGTACTTC
cdr3_aa: CASTKTSGIQSYEQYF
v_call: TRBV6-2/TRBV6-3
d_call: TRBD2
j_call: TRBJ2-7
clone_size: -

cdr3_nt: TGTGCCAGCAGCTTACGAACCCTCGGGGAGACCCAGTACTTC
cdr3_aa: CASSLRTLGETQYF
v_call: TRBV7-9
d_call: -
j_call: TRBJ2-5
clone_size: -

cdr3_nt: TGTGCTAGTGGCCCCTCTGGAAACACCATATATTTT
cdr3_aa: CASGPSGNTIYF
v_call: TRBV12-5
d_call: -
j_call: TRBJ1-3
clone_size: -

cdr3_nt: TGTGCCAGTAGGACACTAGCGGGAGGGCCCGGGGAGCTGTTTTTT
cdr3_aa: CASRTLAGGPGELFF
v_call: TRBV19
d_call: TRBD2
j_call: TRBJ2-2
clone_size: -

cdr3_nt: TGCAGTGCTAGAGATCGGAGAGGAGTTCCAAACTCCTACGAGCAGTACTTC
cdr3_aa: CSARDRRGVPNSYEQYF
v_call: TRBV20-1
d_call: -
j_call: TRBJ2-7
clone_size: few

cdr3_nt: TGTGCCAGCAGGAGAGGTGGGACAGGGGTGGAGCAGTACTTC
cdr3_aa: CASRRGGTGVEQYF
v_call: TRBV12-3/TRBV12-4
d_call: TRBD1
j_call: TRBJ2-7
clone_size: -

cdr3_nt: TGCGCCCAAGACCGGGACTTGGGAATGTGGCAGTTCTTC
cdr3_aa: CAQDRDLGMWQFF
v_call: TRBV4-3
d_call: -
j_call: TRBJ2-1
clone_size: few

cdr3_nt: TGTGCCAGCAGCCACCCGGGACTTCTAAAGGAGCAGTACTTC
cdr3_aa: CASSHPGLLKEQYF
v_call: TRBV4-2
d_call: -
j_call: TRBJ2-7
clone_size: few

cdr3_nt: TGTGCCAGCAGCTTAAATCCTAGCGGGAGCGCAGATACGCAGTATTTT
cdr3_aa: CASSLNPSGSADTQYF
v_call: TRBV7-3
d_call: TRBD2
j_call: TRBJ2-3
clone_size: -

cdr3_nt: TGCGCCAGCAGCTTGCACAGATTGAACACTGAAGCTTTCTTT
cdr3_aa: CASSLHRLNTEAFF
v_call: TRBV5-1
d_call: -
j_call: TRBJ1-1
clone_size: many

cdr3_nt: TGTGCCAGCAGCCTCCCCCCCAGGGGGTCACACGAGCAGTACTTC
cdr3_aa: CASSLPPRGSHEQYF
v_call: TRBV7-8
d_call: TRBD1
j_call: TRBJ2-7
clone_size: -

cdr3_nt: TGTGCCAGCAGCCTCACTAGCGGGAGAGGGTACGGGGAGCTGTTTTTT
cdr3_aa: CASSLTSGRGYGELFF
v_call: TRBV7-6
d_call: TRBD2
j_call: TRBJ2-2
clone_size: few

cdr3_nt: TGTGCCATCACTACAGGGGGGACTGAAGCTTTCTTT
cdr3_aa: CAITTGGTEAFF
v_call: TRBV10-3
d_call: TRBD1
j_call: TRBJ1-1
clone_size: few